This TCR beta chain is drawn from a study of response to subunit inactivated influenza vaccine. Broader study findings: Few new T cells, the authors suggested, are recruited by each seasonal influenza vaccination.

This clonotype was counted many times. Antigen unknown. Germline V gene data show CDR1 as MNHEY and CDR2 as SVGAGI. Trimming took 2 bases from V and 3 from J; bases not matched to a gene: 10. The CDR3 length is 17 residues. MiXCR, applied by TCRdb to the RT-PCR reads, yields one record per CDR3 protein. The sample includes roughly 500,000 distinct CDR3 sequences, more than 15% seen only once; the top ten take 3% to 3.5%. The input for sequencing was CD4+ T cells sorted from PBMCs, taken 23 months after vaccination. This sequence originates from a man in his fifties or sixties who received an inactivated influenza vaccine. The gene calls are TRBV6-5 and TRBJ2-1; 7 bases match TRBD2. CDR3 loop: CASSYDPSGSRYNEQFF. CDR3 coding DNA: TGTGCCAGCAGTTACGATCCTAGCGGTAGTCGCTACAATGAGCAGTTCTTC.